Listed here are 6 T cell receptor beta chains from one sample, sequenced in a study of blood T cell repertoires in COVID-19. Produced via immunoSEQ multiplex PCR; TCRdb's table is partial and in-frame only. The sample includes roughly 360,000 clones, roughly four fifths of them seen just once. Sequencing was performed on PBMCs or T cells enriched from blood (not recorded which). The source is a woman between 45 and 65 years old who had recovered from COVID-19.

The chain combines TRBV11-1 with TRBJ1-2; TRBD1 agrees at 11 bases. CDR3 length: 16 amino acids. From germline, CDR1 is SGHAT and CDR2 FQDESV (reference sequence). With 3 bases clipped from V and 6 bases from J, the junction kept 9 bases outside the gene matches. The CDR3 coding sequence is TGTGCCAGCAGCTTCCACGGACAGGGGGCGACTCATGGCTACACCTTC. The encoded protein is CASSFHGQGATHGYTF.

The gene calls are TRBV5-4 and TRBJ2-7; D may be TRBD2 (5 bases). The germline V gene encodes CDR1 SGHNT and CDR2 YYREEE (reference sequence). V dropped 0 bases and J dropped 3 bases, with 13 bases sitting between them. CDR3 length: 15 residues. The CDR3 DNA is TGTGCCAGCAGCTTGGGAGCGGAATCCTACTACGAGCAGTACTTC. Its protein is CASSLGAESYYEQYF.

This chain links TRBV3-1 (or the pseudogene TRBV3-2) with TRBJ2-6; D gene uncertain. CDR3 length: 16 amino acids. Trimming pared 4 bases from V and 2 bases from J, leaving 12 bases between. Germline V gene data show CDR1 as LGHDT and CDR2 as YNNKEL (reference sequence). As DNA, the CDR3 is TGTGCCAGCAGCCCCGGAGACGGCACTGGGGCCAACGTCCTGACTTTC. This sequence encodes CASSPGDGTGANVLTF.

V usage is TRBV5-5 and J usage is TRBJ1-1; D is possibly TRBD1 (6 bases). The CDR3 has 15 amino acids. Germline V gene data show CDR1 as SGHKS and CDR2 as YYEKEE (reference sequence). V shed 4 bases and J shed 4 bases, with 17 bases lying between them. The CDR3 loop reads CASSPGHRVITEAFF. CDR3 coding DNA: TGTGCCAGCAGCCCCGGACACAGGGTGATCACTGAAGCTTTCTTT.

The rearrangement uses TRBV11-3 and TRBJ1-1; 9 bases agree with TRBD1. The V segment lost 5 bases and the J segment 10 bases; nucleotides outside the gene matches: 8. Germline V gene data show CDR1 as SGHNT and CDR2 as YENEEA. The CDR3 covers 13 residues. CDR3: CASSQRTGAGAFF. The CDR3 DNA sequence: TGTGCCAGCAGCCAAAGGACAGGGGCAGGAGCTTTCTTT. The variable domain in full, completed from reference TRBV11-3 and TRBJ1-1, reads EAGVVQSPRYKIIEKKQPVAFWCNPISGHNTLYWYLQNLGQGPELLIRYENEEAVDDSQLPKDRFSAERLKGVDSTLKIQPAELGDSAVYLCASSQRTGAGAFFGQGTRLTVV.

V usage is TRBV11-2 and J usage is TRBJ2-3; 9 bases agree with TRBD2. The V and J ends lost 5 bases and 5 bases, in that order; junction bases with no gene match: 17. The CDR3 length is 18 residues. Per germline, CDR1 SGHAT and CDR2 FQNNGV. Here the CDR3 reads CASSERDYSGRYKDTQYF. The DNA for the CDR3 is TGTGCCAGCAGCGAGAGGGACTATAGCGGGAGATATAAAGATACGCAGTATTTT.